This T cell receptor (beta chain) was recovered during a study of blood T cell repertoires in COVID-19. Original data processing: From reference gene primer amplification, estimates of nucleated cell counts were derived. Here immunoSEQ multiplex PCR was the method, and the copy in TCRdb shows in-frame clones only, minus some. D and trimming were read from the DNA, whereas the V and J calls and clone size are those reported in that table. The data hold about 120,000 clones, with 75% to 90% observed a single time. The CDR3 spans 15 residues. Per germline, CDR1 PRHDT and CDR2 FYEKMQ (reference sequence). Trimming shortened V by 3 bases and J by 5 bases, and 17 bases separated the two germline ends.

Sequencing input: peripheral blood. This receptor was identified in a woman in her 70s with acute or convalescent COVID-19. The chain recombines TRBV13 with TRBJ2-7; tentatively, D is TRBD2 (6 bases). The CDR3 region has the DNA TGTGCCAGCAGCTTCCTTTCGGGAGTTAGAGACGAGCAGTACTTC. It specifies CASSFLSGVRDEQYF. Full variable domain (rest looked up from reference TRBV13 and TRBJ2-7): AAGVIQSPRHLIKEKRETATLKCYPIPRHDTVYWYQQGPGQDPQFLISFYEKMQSDKGSIPDRFSAQQFSDYHSELNMSSLELGDSALYFCASSFLSGVRDEQYFGPGTRLTVT.